The 3 T cell receptor beta chains given below trace back to one sample, sequenced in a study of blood T cell repertoires in COVID-19. Method: immunoSEQ multiplex PCR; TCRdb's copy keeps in-frame clones and lacks some. The sample yields roughly 60,000 clones, more than 85% seen once. Sequenced: peripheral blood. All receptors derive from a man in his fifties with active COVID-19.

The rearrangement joins TRBV5-6 to TRBJ2-3; tentatively, D is TRBD1 (6 bases). The CDR3 extends over 13 amino acids. V was shortened by 4 bases and J by 4 bases, with 10 bases between the two germline ends. CDR1 SGHDT and CDR2 YYEEEE come from the germline V gene. CDR3: CASSETGSDTQYF. The CDR3 DNA reads as TGTGCCAGCAGCGAAACAGGGTCAGATACGCAGTATTTT.

This clone is a singleton in its sample. The chain links TRBV3-1 (or the pseudogene TRBV3-2) to TRBJ2-1, with 8 bases aligning to TRBD2. Losses at the gene ends were 0 bases for V and 4 bases for J; bases not matched to a gene: 5. Germline values: CDR1 LGHDT, CDR2 YNNKEL (reference sequence). The length of the CDR3 is 16 residues. The CDR3 sequence is CASSQDVAGIYNEQFF. The CDR3, as DNA: TGTGCCAGCAGCCAAGATGTAGCGGGGATATACAATGAGCAGTTCTTC.

The chain has TRBV29-1 and TRBJ1-2; D is perhaps TRBD1 (5 bases). Germline CDR1 reads SQVTM; CDR2 reads ANQGSEA. The V end was cut by 7 bases, the J end by 0 bases, with 18 bases between. The CDR3 runs to 15 residues. The CDR3 spells CSGDFRDPSNYGYTF. The CDR3 bases are TGCAGCGGGGACTTTCGGGACCCTTCTAACTATGGCTACACCTTC.